Given below is one T cell receptor (beta chain) in context. A much larger clone differs by one base, so this may be a read error. Since the CDR3 does not end with the conserved phenylalanine or tryptophan, this likely comes from a read error. This sample was included in a study of molecular identifiers for immune sequencing clone quantification. Whole-study context: Split five ways in replicates, RNA from about 20,000 or 100,000 naive CD8 cells had four portions sequenced.

Germline loops: CDR1 MNHEY, CDR2 SMNVEV (reference sequence). The V and J ends lost 6 bases and 6 bases respectively, with 9 bases between them. CDR3 size: 13 residues. Methods described previously, with TCR primers listed, were used for bulk TCR libraries. TCRdb re-called the PCR reads through MiXCR, storing one row per CDR3 protein. The sample shows about 500,000 distinct CDR3 sequences, over 20% of them seen only once. Sorting was used to obtain naive CD8 T cells (CD8+CD4-CCR7+CD45RA+). The sequence was collected from a human donor in good health. Some libraries in this study had Jurkat cell RNA spiked in. V gene TRBV27 combines with J gene TRBJ1-6; D is unclear. Sequenced sample: naive CD8+ T cells from blood, with Jurkat cell RNA spiked in. The subset here: FACS-sorted CD8+CD4-CCR7+CD45RA+ naive T cells. CDR3 protein: CASSWGANSPLHS. The CDR3, as DNA: TGTGCCAGCAGCTGGGGTGCTAATTCACCCCTCCACTCT.